The clone carrying this TCR beta chain came up a few times. What it binds is unknown. This CDR3 has 16 residues. Germline V gives CDR1 SGHTA, CDR2 FQGNSA. With 0 bases removed from V and 7 bases from J, the gap between germline ends came to 18 bases. The sample originates from a study of blood T cells in healthy people across ages. Study information: Using template switching, researchers captured about one barcoded beta molecule for each two T cells.

Study findings and constraints: Lack of knowledge of donor CMV status possibly confounded expanded clonotype changes. Fewer expanded clones and more diversity marked long-lived versus aged donors. Across the age range, TCR beta diversity per million T cells fell in a roughly linear way.

Through a sample-barcoded 5' primer and a J-beta primer mix, a second PCR was run for roughly 6 to 11 cycles. TCRdb redid the calling of the 5' RACE reads with MiXCR, one entry per CDR3 protein. The data hold some 1 million distinct CDR3 sequences, with 45% observed a single time. The J gene is TRBJ1-2, the V gene TRBV7-2, with D possibly matching TRBD1 (6 bases). The specimen was blood. The clonotype comes from a woman aged 60-75 years in good health. CDR3 in amino acids: CASSLASRGGAGGYTF. DNA of the CDR3: TGTGCCAGCAGCTTAGCGTCTCGGGGGGGCGCGGGTGGCTACACCTTC.